This entry lists 32 T cell receptor beta chains sequenced from one sample in a study of T-cell reconstitution after alpha-beta-depleted transplantation in children. Unique molecular identifiers were built into the TCRbeta library. MiXCR, applied by TCRdb to the PCR reads, yields one record per CDR3 protein. This sample has hundreds of thousands of distinct CDR3 sequences, with around 18% found just once. The source was PBMCs from the stem cell graft donor, collected from the stem cell graft. The receptors shown here come from a human donor who donated a stem cell graft to a child with acute lymphoblastic leukemia.

This clonotype appeared a few times. The chain combines TRBV7-2 with TRBJ2-3, with TRBD2 matching over 7 bases. The germline gives CDR1 SGHTA, CDR2 FQGNSA. Trimming took 5 bases from V and 4 from J; bases not matched to a gene: 9. The CDR3 sequence is 15 residues long. The CDR3 DNA reads TGTGCCAGCAGCGGAGGACTAGGGTGGGCAGATACGCAGTATTTT. This sequence encodes CASSGGLGWADTQYF.

This chain joins TRBV11-2 and TRBJ2-1; weak D call: TRBD2 (5 bases). Trimming took off 2 bases at V and 8 bases at J, with 37 bases between the two ends. Germline CDR1 is SGHAT and CDR2 is FQNNGV. The CDR3 has 22 residues. CDR3 loop: CASSLYENRAQLWERAGHEQFF. Here the CDR3 DNA reads TGTGCCAGCAGCTTATATGAAAACCGGGCCCAGTTATGGGAGAGGGCTGGCCATGAGCAGTTCTTC.

This chain uses TRBV19 with TRBJ2-1; TRBD1 aligns across 7 bases. CDR3 length: 13 residues. CDR1 is LNHDA and CDR2 is SQIVND in the germline V gene (reference sequence). Trimming cost V 3 bases and J 9 bases; bases outside gene matches: 5. CDR3 in amino acids: CASSIRSGGEQFF. The CDR3, as DNA: TGTGCCAGTAGTATCCGGTCAGGGGGTGAGCAGTTCTTC.

This clonotype was recorded a few times. The chain has TRBV3-1 and TRBJ2-5; D possibly uses TRBD1 or TRBD2 (5 bases each). V lost 1 base, J lost 1 base, and 13 bases lay in between. The CDR3 is 16 amino acids. CDR1 LGHDT and CDR2 YNNKEL come from the germline V gene (reference sequence). CDR3 protein: CASSQVSGAGQETQYF. CDR3 coding DNA: TGTGCCAGCAGCCAAGTATCCGGGGCAGGCCAAGAGACCCAGTACTTC.

This clonotype was counted between two and nine times. The CDR3 loop is CASSPLTATEAFF. CDR3 coding DNA: TGTGCCAGCTCACCTCTCACAGCCACTGAAGCTTTCTTT. The rearrangement uses TRBV18 and TRBJ1-1; D is undetermined. Germline CDR1 reads KGHSH; CDR2 reads LQKENI. The CDR3 has 13 amino acids. Trimming shortened V by 3 bases and J by 4 bases, and 9 bases separated the two germline ends.

The rearrangement links TRBV5-1 to TRBJ1-1; 10 bases match TRBD1. The CDR3 is 16 amino acids. Germline V gene sequence: CDR1 SGHRS, CDR2 YFSETQ. Unmatched junction bases numbered 12, after V lost 4 bases and J lost 6 bases. CDR3 in DNA: TGCGCCAGCAGCACTAACCGGGACAGGGGTAGAGCTGAAGCTTTCTTT. This translates into CASSTNRDRGRAEAFF.

This clonotype was seen more than once but under ten times. The genes are TRBV20-1 and TRBJ1-1, with D unclear. The germline CDR1 and CDR2 sequences are DFQATT and SNEGSKA (reference sequence). Trimming cost V 1 base and J 0 bases, with 9 bases left between them. The CDR3 runs to 14 residues. This chain's CDR3 is CSARGATLNTEAFF. The DNA of the CDR3 is TGCAGTGCTAGAGGGGCCACCCTGAACACTGAAGCTTTCTTT.

The chain uses TRBV13 and TRBJ1-1; D is possibly TRBD1 (5 bases). Germline CDR1 reads PRHDT; CDR2 reads FYEKMQ (reference sequence). Between the trimmed V and J ends, which lost 4 bases and 1 base, there was a span of 16 bases. The CDR3 is 16 amino acids. DNA for the CDR3: TGTGCCAGCAGCTCTAACGCCTTAGGGGCGAACACTGAAGCTTTCTTT. This codes for CASSSNALGANTEAFF.

This clonotype was found a few times. The chain has TRBV7-8 and TRBJ2-7, with TRBD1 as a possible D gene (6 bases). The germline CDR1 and CDR2 sequences are SGHVS and FQNEAQ. Trimming pared 5 bases from V and 0 bases from J, leaving 17 bases between. This CDR3 is 16 amino acids long. The CDR3 protein is CASSRPGQPSSYEQYF. The CDR3 DNA is TGTGCCAGCAGCCGACCTGGACAGCCTAGCTCCTACGAGCAGTACTTC.

This clonotype came up a few times. This rearrangement joins TRBV5-1 to TRBJ2-7; D is perhaps TRBD1 (6 bases). The CDR3 has 13 residues. CDR1 SGHRS and CDR2 YFSETQ come from the germline V gene. V was shortened by 3 bases and J by 7 bases, with 14 bases between the two germline ends. CDR3 DNA sequence: TGCGCCAGCAGCTGGGGACAAGGGCAAGAGCAGTACTTC. Amino acids: CASSWGQGQEQYF.

The rearrangement joins TRBV12-3 or TRBV12-4 to TRBJ2-1; D tentatively reads TRBD1 or TRBD2 (5 bases each). CDR3 length: 17 amino acids. With 2 bases removed from V and 6 bases from J, the gap between germline ends came to 20 bases. CDR3 region: CASSLPRGTPDPNEQFF. The CDR3 DNA sequence: TGTGCCAGCAGTTTACCCCGAGGGACCCCAGATCCCAATGAGCAGTTCTTC.

The chain combines TRBV12-3 or TRBV12-4 with TRBJ2-3; D remains unclear. The V gene lost 6 bases and the J gene lost 4 bases, with 14 bases spanning the gap. CDR3 length: 14 residues. Written as DNA, the CDR3 is TGTGCCAGCAGAGATCTGGGAATATCAGATACGCAGTATTTT. Translation: CASRDLGISDTQYF.

In its sample, this clonotype was seen once. This sequence joins TRBV4-1 and TRBJ1-1, with D unclear. The CDR3 extends over 13 amino acids. V dropped 1 base and J dropped 5 bases, with 8 bases sitting between them. Looked up from germline, CDR1 is MGHRA and CDR2 is YSYEKL. The CDR3 reads CASSQAVRTEAFF. In nucleotides, the CDR3 is TGCGCCAGCAGCCAAGCGGTCCGGACTGAAGCTTTCTTT.

V is TRBV5-1 and J is TRBJ2-7; D unclear. Germline-derived CDR1 and CDR2 are SGHRS and YFSETQ. The CDR3 covers 15 residues. Trimming removed 4 bases from V and 2 bases from J, with 16 bases in between. The CDR3 region is CASSLGNSETYEQYF. DNA of the CDR3: TGCGCCAGCAGCCTGGGGAACTCGGAGACCTACGAGCAGTACTTC. Together with reference TRBV5-1 and TRBJ2-7, the CDR3 gives the full variable domain: KAGVTQTPRYLIKTRGQQVTLSCSPISGHRSVSWYQQTPGQGLQFLFEYFSETQRNKGNFPGRFSGRQFSNSRSEMNVSTLELGDSALYLCASSLGNSETYEQYFGPGTRLTVT.

The V gene is TRBV5-5, the J gene TRBJ2-3; TRBD1 might be the D (7 bases). The ends were cut back, 4 bases at V and 3 bases at J, with 15 bases in the middle. The CDR3 totals 15 residues. Germline V gene sequence: CDR1 SGHKS, CDR2 YYEKEE (reference sequence). The CDR3 region has the DNA TGTGCCAGCAGCGAGGAGGGGGCAGCTACAGATACGCAGTATTTT. Its protein is CASSEEGAATDTQYF.

The table lists this clonotype with a few counts. V usage is TRBV5-1 and J usage is TRBJ1-2; TRBD1 matches 8 bases. V was clipped by 4 bases and J by 8 bases; unmatched bases: 7. Germline CDR1 and CDR2: SGHRS and YFSETQ. CDR3 length: 13 residues. The CDR3 nucleotides are TGCGCCAGCAGCGACGACAGGGGTGGCGGCTACACCTTC. As protein: CASSDDRGGGYTF.

The chain uses TRBV11-2 and TRBJ2-7; D may be TRBD2 (7 bases). CDR1 and CDR2 (germline): SGHAT, FQNNGV. The CDR3 covers 14 residues. Trimming shortened V by 3 bases and J by 6 bases, and 15 bases separated the two germline ends. For the CDR3, the DNA is TGTGCCAGCAGCTTTGGGGCGGGGGCACCCGAGCAGTACTTC. Protein sequence: CASSFGAGAPEQYF.

V gene TRBV27 combines with J gene TRBJ1-2, with D unclear. The length of the CDR3 is 13 residues. Germline V gives CDR1 MNHEY, CDR2 SMNVEV (reference sequence). Trimming took 2 bases from V and 4 from J, leaving 8 bases between them. For the CDR3, the DNA is TGTGCCAGCAGTTTAAACCCTTCCTATGGCTACACCTTC. It is translated as CASSLNPSYGYTF.

V gene TRBV20-1 combines with J gene TRBJ2-3; tentative D call: TRBD2 (5 bases). V was shortened by 1 base and J by 4 bases, with 21 bases between the two germline ends. CDR1 is DFQATT and CDR2 is SNEGSKA in the germline V gene (reference sequence). The CDR3 contains 17 residues. The CDR3 DNA is TGCAGTGCTAGAGGGGTCCTGAAGGGAGAACCTGCAGATACGCAGTATTTT. Amino acid sequence: CSARGVLKGEPADTQYF.

This clonotype was counted a few times. The V call is TRBV21-1, the J call TRBJ1-3; TRBD1 is the table's D call and was not checked against the DNA. TRBV21-1 is listed as a pseudogene. The CDR3 length is 21 residues. This chain's CDR3 is CASSYRSKGTGTQSSGNTIYF. The CDR3 DNA reads TGTGCCAGCAGCTACCGCTCGAAGGGGACAGGTACGCAGAGCTCTGGAAACACCATATATTTT.

The gene calls are TRBV6-1 and TRBJ1-2; 10 bases are shared with TRBD1. CDR1 and CDR2 (germline): MNHNS, SASEGT. There are 13 residues in the CDR3. The trim removed 8 bases at V and 3 bases at J, leaving 3 bases unmatched. CDR3 bases: TGTGCCAGCGGGGACAGGGGCGACTATGGCTACACCTTC. Translated, it gives CASGDRGDYGYTF.

This clonotype was picked up a small number of times. This rearrangement joins TRBV7-9 to TRBJ2-5; D is possibly TRBD1 (5 bases). CDR1 is SEHNR and CDR2 is FQNEAQ in the germline V gene (reference sequence). The ends were cut back, 11 bases at V and 2 bases at J, with 9 bases in the middle. The CDR3 consists of 11 residues. The CDR3 nucleotides are TGTGCCGGCCGACAGCAAGAGACCCAGTACTTC. This encodes CAGRQQETQYF.

The chain recombines TRBV18 with TRBJ2-3; 10 positions match TRBD2. The junction had 11 bases not matched to a gene; V was cut back by 4 bases and J by 1 base. This CDR3 is 18 amino acids long. Per germline, CDR1 KGHSH and CDR2 LQKENI. The CDR3 DNA follows: TGTGCCAGCTCACGCCGACAGGGAGGGACTAGCGGCACAGATACGCAGTATTTT. Translated, it gives CASSRRQGGTSGTDTQYF.

V and J are TRBV15 and TRBJ2-3, with D possibly matching TRBD2 (7 bases). Trimming stripped 4 bases from V and 7 bases from J, with 18 bases between. Germline V CDR1 and CDR2: LNHNV, YYDKDF (reference sequence). This CDR3 is built from 15 residues. The DNA of the CDR3 is TGTGCCACCAGCATCGAGGGGGAGGGCCGAAATACGCAGTATTTT. This translates into CATSIEGEGRNTQYF.

The chain recombines TRBV7-9 with TRBJ2-1, with 7 bases that match TRBD2. V lost 5 bases and J lost 4; bases outside the gene matches: 11. Germline CDR1 SEHNR, CDR2 FQNEAQ (reference sequence). The CDR3 runs 16 residues. Here the CDR3 reads CASSPDRLAEYNEQFF. CDR3 DNA sequence: TGTGCCAGCAGCCCCGACCGTCTAGCGGAGTACAATGAGCAGTTCTTC.

This chain links TRBV29-1 with TRBJ1-1; 7 bases fit TRBD1. Germline V gives CDR1 SQVTM, CDR2 ANQGSEA. The CDR3 has 12 amino acids. V was pared by 7 bases and J by 1 base, with 3 bases of the junction left unmatched. The CDR3 region is CSAGTENTEAFF. The CDR3 DNA sequence: TGCAGCGCCGGGACAGAGAACACTGAAGCTTTCTTT.

This chain joins TRBV29-1 and TRBJ2-3; D may be TRBD2 (5 bases). The V gene lost 6 bases and the J gene lost 2 bases, with 12 bases spanning the gap. The CDR3 runs 13 residues. Germline V gene data show CDR1 as SQVTM and CDR2 as ANQGSEA. The CDR3: CSVTQRNTDTQYF. The CDR3 DNA reads as TGCAGCGTCACGCAGCGGAACACAGATACGCAGTATTTT.

This clonotype was counted between two and nine times. The chain uses TRBV3-1 and TRBJ2-2, with 8 bases matching TRBD1. The ends lost 4 bases at V and 5 bases at J; junction bases unmatched: 6. Germline assignment: CDR1 LGHDT and CDR2 YNNKEL (reference sequence). CDR3 length equals 15 residues. In DNA form, the CDR3 reads TGTGCCAGCAGCCCCCTGGACAGGGCTACCGGGGAGCTGTTTTTT. Translation: CASSPLDRATGELFF.

This clonotype was detected many times. The gene calls are TRBV28 and TRBJ2-1; no clear D. Germline values: CDR1 MDHEN, CDR2 SYDVKM. Trimming took off 2 bases at V and 2 bases at J, with 7 bases between the two ends. The CDR3 spans 14 residues. The CDR3 is CASSLGVPYNEQFF. CDR3 sequence (DNA): TGTGCCAGCAGTTTAGGGGTACCCTACAATGAGCAGTTCTTC.

This clonotype came up a few times. The chain joins TRBV15 to TRBJ2-2; D may be TRBD1 (6 bases). The CDR3 spans 17 residues. Germline V gene sequence: CDR1 LNHNV, CDR2 YYDKDF (reference sequence). Trimming cost V 0 bases and J 6 bases, with 17 bases left between them. CDR3 bases: TGTGCCACCAGCAGAGATAAAACAACAGAGGGGGCCGGGGAGCTGTTTTTT. Encoded protein: CATSRDKTTEGAGELFF.

The rearrangement joins TRBV6-2 or TRBV6-3 to TRBJ2-2; 10 nucleotides agree with TRBD1. The CDR3 runs to 15 residues. Germline V gene lookup returns CDR1 MNHEY and CDR2 SVGEGT. The V segment lost 7 bases and the J segment 7 bases; nucleotides outside the gene matches: 9. The CDR3 DNA reads as TGTGCCAGCACCCTGACAGGGGGCGCGGGCGGGGAGCTGTTTTTT. Its translation is CASTLTGGAGGELFF.

This clonotype appeared many times. The chain uses TRBV6-1 and TRBJ1-5; 12 bases are a match to TRBD1. CDR1 and CDR2 from the germline V gene are MNHNS and SASEGT. The CDR3 has 17 amino acids. V shed 9 bases and J 4 bases; nucleotides not matched to a gene: 13. CDR3 region: CASRRGTGGAGNQPQHF. The DNA of the CDR3 is TGTGCCAGTCGCCGTGGGACAGGGGGCGCGGGGAATCAGCCCCAGCATTTT.